The 10 T cell receptor beta chains below come from one sample, sequenced in a study of OX40 agonist ivuxolimab in advanced cancers. The method behind the library was the immunoSEQ multiplex PCR assay. TCRdb stores this immuneACCESS table with in-frame sequences only. Part of the clones is absent; in the studies checked, under half of the shortfall reflects unresolved V genes, and no reason is known for the rest. The sample records tens of thousands of clones, approximately 86% of which are singletons. The ten largest clones add up to 0.55% of the sample. Material: CD4+ or CD8+ T cells sorted from blood, obtained in a trial of the OX40 agonist ivuxolimab. All receptors derive from an adult with an advanced solid tumor such as melanoma, head and neck, liver or kidney cancer.

This sequence joins TRBV5-1 and TRBJ2-1; possible D gene TRBD2, 5 bases. Germline CDR1 is SGHRS and CDR2 is YFSETQ. The CDR3 spans 15 residues. V was cut by 0 bases and J by 0 bases, with 7 bases left in between. The CDR3 loop is CASSLATSSYNEQFF. The CDR3, as DNA: TGCGCCAGCAGCTTGGCAACTAGCTCCTACAATGAGCAGTTCTTC.

This clone was seen once. The chain is built from TRBV7-2 and TRBJ2-1, with 9 bases identical to TRBD1. V was pared by 5 bases and J by 3 bases, with 5 bases of the junction left unmatched. The CDR3 loop spans 15 amino acids. From germline, CDR1 is SGHTA and CDR2 FQGNSA. For the CDR3, the DNA is TGTGCCAGCAGCCCGGGACAGGGTTTCTACAATGAGCAGTTCTTC. It is translated as CASSPGQGFYNEQFF.

The V gene is TRBV10-3, the J gene TRBJ1-2, with D possibly TRBD1 on 6 matching bases. Germline-derived CDR1 and CDR2 are ENHRY and SYGVKD. CDR3 length: 13 residues. Between the trimmed V and J ends, which lost 4 bases and 4 bases, there was a span of 10 bases. The CDR3 region has the DNA TGTGCCATCAGTGGGGACACCACCTATGGCTACACCTTC. Protein: CAISGDTTYGYTF.

V gene TRBV30 combines with J gene TRBJ2-1; D perhaps matches TRBD1 (6 bases). V was shortened by 3 bases and J by 3 bases, with 9 bases between the two germline ends. The CDR3 has 13 residues. Germline V lookup: CDR1 GTSNPN, CDR2 SVGIG (reference sequence). CDR3 nucleotide sequence: TGTGCCTGGAGCCTACAGGGCTACAATGAGCAGTTCTTC. The encoded protein is CAWSLQGYNEQFF.

This chain connects TRBV19 to TRBJ2-7; a weak D match, TRBD2 (5 bases). The germline CDR1 and CDR2 sequences are LNHDA and SQIVND (reference sequence). V was clipped by 5 bases and J by 5 bases, with 13 bases between them. This CDR3 spans 13 amino acids. The CDR3 nucleotides are TGTGCCAGTAGTCTCCGGGATCCCAACGAGCAGTACTTC. Its protein is CASSLRDPNEQYF. Looking up the rest from reference TRBV19 and TRBJ2-7 gives the full variable domain: DGGITQSPKYLFRKEGQNVTLSCEQNLNHDAMYWYRQDPGQGLRLIYYSQIVNDFQKGDIAEGYSVSREKKESFPLTVTSAQKNPTAFYLCASSLRDPNEQYFGPGTRLTVT.

V and J are TRBV5-1 and TRBJ2-3, with D perhaps TRBD2 (6 bases). The germline V gene has CDR1 SGHRS and CDR2 YFSETQ. The CDR3 covers 15 residues. Trimming shortened V by 3 bases and J by 0 bases, and 11 bases separated the two germline ends. CDR3 protein: CASSSGLSSTDTQYF. As DNA, the CDR3 is TGCGCCAGCAGCTCAGGACTATCTAGCACAGATACGCAGTATTTT.

This clone occurred a few times. The rearrangement links TRBV7-8 to TRBJ2-3; a possible D gene is TRBD1 (5 bases). The CDR3 length is 15 residues. Germline V gives CDR1 SGHVS, CDR2 FQNEAQ. The V end lost 1 base, the J end lost 5 bases, and 13 bases lay between the germline ends. CDR3 residues: CASSLGRVPRDTQYF. CDR3 coding DNA: TGTGCCAGCAGCTTAGGCAGGGTGCCGAGAGATACGCAGTATTTT.

This clone came up once. This chain uses TRBV29-1 with TRBJ2-7, with TRBD2 matching 7 bases. V gave up 8 bases and J gave up 2 bases; unmatched junction bases: 6. The CDR3 has 12 amino acids. Germline V gene lookup returns CDR1 SQVTM and CDR2 ANQGSEA. The CDR3 loop is CSSRGEAYEQYF. In nucleotides, the CDR3 is TGCAGCTCCCGGGGGGAGGCCTACGAGCAGTACTTC.

The rearrangement links TRBV28 to TRBJ1-4; D unresolved. The CDR3 consists of 12 residues. Trimming left V 7 bases short and J 6 bases short, with 9 bases between. The germline gives CDR1 MDHEN, CDR2 SYDVKM. The CDR3 sequence: CASTSSDEKLFF. In DNA, the CDR3 is TGTGCCAGCACCTCGTCGGATGAAAAACTGTTTTTT.

The chain has TRBV1 and TRBJ2-7; TRBD2, as called in the table, went unchecked against the DNA. TRBV1 is labeled a pseudogene. The CDR3 is made up of 14 amino acids. The CDR3 is CTSSPLGTRGEQYF. CDR3 DNA sequence: TGCACCAGCAGCCCCCTTGGGACTAGAGGGGAGCAGTACTTC.